Each of the 9 T cell receptor beta chains below was sequenced from the same sample in a study of technical replicates of blood from several donors. The table came from immunoSEQ multiplex PCR; TCRdb's copy has only in-frame clones and leaves some out. The sample carries some 80,000 clones, roughly nine tenths recorded once. The specimen sequenced was T cells isolated from PBMCs. Receptor source: a human donor in good health.

This chain links TRBV4-1 with TRBJ1-5, with a weak D call TRBD1 (6 bases). V dropped 3 bases and J dropped 6 bases, with 12 bases sitting between them. This CDR3 has 14 residues. Germline V gives CDR1 MGHRA, CDR2 YSYEKL. CDR3 nucleotides: TGCGCCAGCAGCCAGGACAGCTCGGGTCAGCCCCAGCATTTT. This encodes CASSQDSSGQPQHF.

This chain links TRBV5-1 with TRBJ2-7; 7 bases are a match to TRBD1. Germline-derived CDR1 and CDR2 are SGHRS and YFSETQ. V was pared by 4 bases and J by 5 bases, with 6 bases of the junction left unmatched. The CDR3 extends over 13 amino acids. The CDR3 loop is CASSLNDRDEQYF. In DNA form, the CDR3 reads TGCGCCAGCAGCCTGAACGACAGGGACGAGCAGTACTTC.

The J gene is TRBJ2-7, the V gene TRBV12-1; the DNA was not compared with TRBD2, the D call given in the table. TRBV12-1 is described as a pseudogene. The CDR3 is 15 residues long. In DNA form, the CDR3 reads TGTGCCAGCAGCTGGACCGGGACTAAAAAATACGAGCAGTACTTC. Protein sequence: CASSWTGTKKYEQYF.

The chain links TRBV6-1 to TRBJ2-7; 9 bases are shared with TRBD2. V trimming: 0 bases; J trimming: 0 bases; junction bases outside the gene matches: 0. The CDR3 loop spans 15 amino acids. CDR1 MNHNS and CDR2 SASEGT come from the germline V gene. CDR3 loop: CASSEASGSSYEQYF. In DNA form, the CDR3 reads TGTGCCAGCAGTGAAGCTAGCGGGAGCTCCTACGAGCAGTACTTC.

The chain couples TRBV5-8 to TRBJ1-2; D unresolved. The germline V and J ends were trimmed by 1 base and 0 bases, with 10 bases remaining between them. This CDR3 comprises 15 residues. Germline V lookup: CDR1 SGHTS, CDR2 YDEGEE. The CDR3 here is CASSLLPESNYGYTF. The DNA of the CDR3 is TGTGCCAGCAGCTTGCTGCCGGAGTCTAACTATGGCTACACCTTC. The variable domain in full, with the rest retrieved from reference TRBV5-8 and TRBJ1-2, is EAGVTQSPTHLIKTRGQQATLRCSPISGHTSVYWYQQALGLGLQFLLWYDEGEERNRGNFPPRFSGRQFPNYSSELNVNALELEDSALYLCASSLLPESNYGYTFGSGTRLTVV.

The chain has TRBV18 and TRBJ2-6, with 7 nucleotides matching TRBD2. This CDR3 is 19 amino acids long. Looked up from germline, CDR1 is KGHSH and CDR2 is LQKENI. After removal of 3 bases from V and 0 bases from J, the junction contained 11 bases not matched to a gene. The CDR3 here is CASSPVGGTPRSGANVLTF. The DNA for the CDR3 is TGTGCCAGCTCACCCGTGGGGGGGACCCCACGCTCTGGGGCCAACGTCCTGACTTTC.

The rearrangement joins TRBV15 to TRBJ2-7, with D maybe TRBD2 (6 bases). The germline V gene has CDR1 LNHNV and CDR2 YYDKDF (reference sequence). V shed 3 bases and J shed 4 bases, with 19 bases lying between them. The CDR3 contains 16 residues. The CDR3: CATSSVGTSSIYEQYF. CDR3 coding DNA: TGTGCCACCAGCAGCGTTGGGACTTCCTCCATATACGAGCAGTACTTC.

The chain carries TRBV11-2 and TRBJ2-1; 9 nucleotides line up with TRBD1. V was clipped by 5 bases and J by 6 bases; unmatched bases: 14. The CDR3 is 17 residues long. Germline-derived CDR1 and CDR2 are SGHAT and FQNNGV. The CDR3 sequence: CASSPRLTGGWGNEQFF. CDR3 coding DNA: TGTGCCAGCAGCCCACGCCTAACAGGGGGCTGGGGCAATGAGCAGTTCTTC.

The chain carries TRBV13 and TRBJ2-2; the D gene is possibly TRBD1 (5 bases). The CDR3 consists of 14 residues. The germline V gene encodes CDR1 PRHDT and CDR2 FYEKMQ (reference sequence). The germline V and J ends were trimmed by 2 bases and 3 bases, with 7 bases remaining between them. The CDR3 nucleotides read TGTGCCAGCAGCTTATGGGGCTACACCGGGGAGCTGTTTTTT. Translating gives CASSLWGYTGELFF.